This TCR beta chain was profiled in a study of T cells in Graves' hyperthyroidism and ophthalmopathy. The CDR3 runs to 15 residues. The V and J ends lost 4 bases and 2 bases, in that order; junction bases with no gene match: 5. Per the germline V gene, CDR1 is GTSNPN and CDR2 is SVGIG (reference sequence). Using RNA transcripts as the source, TCR beta CDR3 regions were amplified. HTBI primers were the set used in a first-round RT-PCR of the TCR CDR3. Each CDR3 protein is one row after TCRdb ran MiXCR on the multiplex PCR reads. The sample includes 490,000 or so distinct CDR3 sequences, 22% seen only once; the top ten take under 55%. Regarding the study as a whole: Blood also carried most thyroid clonotypes expanded above 0.001.

On this clonotype: Antigen: not known.

A NOSPECS grade of at least 4, a Clinical Activity Score of at least 3 and duration under 3 months were recorded in ophthalmopathy patients. Used for diagnoses were clinical symptoms, serum thyroxine and TRAb, thyroid ultrasound and orbital computed tomography. Sequencing was done on a sample of blood. The sequence was obtained from a woman in her 70s with Graves' ophthalmopathy. The chain couples TRBV30 to TRBJ2-7, with 13 bases identical to TRBD2. This CDR3 reads CAWMTLAGGTYEQYF. DNA of the CDR3: TGTGCCTGGATGACACTAGCGGGAGGGACCTACGAGCAGTACTTC.